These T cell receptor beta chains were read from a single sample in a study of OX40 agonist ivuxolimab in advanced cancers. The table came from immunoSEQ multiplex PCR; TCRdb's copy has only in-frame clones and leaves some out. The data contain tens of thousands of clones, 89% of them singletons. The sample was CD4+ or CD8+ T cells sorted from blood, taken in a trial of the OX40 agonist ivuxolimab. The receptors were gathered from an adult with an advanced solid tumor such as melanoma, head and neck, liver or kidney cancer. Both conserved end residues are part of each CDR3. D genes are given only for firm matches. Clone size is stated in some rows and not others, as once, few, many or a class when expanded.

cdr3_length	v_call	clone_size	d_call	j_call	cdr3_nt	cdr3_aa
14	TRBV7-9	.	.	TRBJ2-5	TGTGCCAGCAGCCGAGTGGAGGCAGGGGAGACCCAGTACTTC	CASSRVEAGETQYF
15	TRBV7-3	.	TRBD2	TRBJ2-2	TGTGCCAGCAGCTTAGCGGGGGACGGAACCGGGGAGCTGTTTTTT	CASSLAGDGTGELFF
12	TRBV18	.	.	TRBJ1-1	TGTGCCAGCTCACCATTGAACACTGAAGCTTTCTTT	CASSPLNTEAFF
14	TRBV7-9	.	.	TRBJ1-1	TGTGCCAGCAGCTTTCAGGCGGGATTCACTGAAGCTTTCTTT	CASSFQAGFTEAFF
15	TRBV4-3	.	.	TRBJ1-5	TGCGCCAGCAGCCTAATTAGGAGGGGAGATCAGCCCCAGCATTTT	CASSLIRRGDQPQHF
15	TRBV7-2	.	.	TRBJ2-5	TGTGCCAGCAGCTCGTATCAGGCGGGTATCGAGACCCAGTACTTC	CASSSYQAGIETQYF
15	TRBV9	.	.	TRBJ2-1	TGTGCCAGCAGCGTATCGATCGGACCTTACAATGAGCAGTTCTTC	CASSVSIGPYNEQFF
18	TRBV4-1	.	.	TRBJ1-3	TGCGCCAGCAGCCAAGATATTATAGTAGGAAGCTCTGGAAACACCATATATTTT	CASSQDIIVGSSGNTIYF
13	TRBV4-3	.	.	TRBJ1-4	TGCGCCAGCAGCCAGGGCCATAATGAAAAACTGTTTTTT	CASSQGHNEKLFF
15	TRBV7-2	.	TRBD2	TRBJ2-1	TGTGCCAGCAGGCCAGCGGGAGGCCCGTACAATGAGCAGTTCTTC	CASRPAGGPYNEQFF
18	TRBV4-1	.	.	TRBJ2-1	TGCGCCAGCAGCCAAGAAGGCCCAAGGGAGCCCTCCTACAATGAGCAGTTCTTC	CASSQEGPREPSYNEQFF
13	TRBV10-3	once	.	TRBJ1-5	TGTGCCATCAGGATTGACGGGAATCAGCCCCAGCATTTT	CAIRIDGNQPQHF
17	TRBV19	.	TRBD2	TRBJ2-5	TGTGCCAGTAGTTCTCAGGGGCTAGCGGGCCGCGGGGAGACCCAGTACTTC	CASSSQGLAGRGETQYF
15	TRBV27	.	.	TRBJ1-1	TGTGCCAGCAGTTTATCCGGACGGGTGAACACTGAAGCTTTCTTT	CASSLSGRVNTEAFF
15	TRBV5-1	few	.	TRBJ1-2	TGCGCCAGCAGCTCCACGCTCGGTGAATCTCGGGGCTACACCTTC	CASSSTLGESRGYTF
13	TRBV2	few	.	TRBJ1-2	TGTGCCAGCAGTGCGTCAGGGAACTATGGCTACACCTTC	CASSASGNYGYTF
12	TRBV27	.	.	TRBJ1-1	TGTGCCAGCATGGGAGGGCACACTGAAGCTTTCTTT	CASMGGHTEAFF
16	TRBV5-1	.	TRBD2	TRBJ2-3	TGCGCCAGCAGCTCTACTAGCGGGAGGGGAGGGGATACGCAGTATTTT	CASSSTSGRGGDTQYF
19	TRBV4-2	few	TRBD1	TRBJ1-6	TGTGCCAGCAGCCAAGATCCCCCGAGGGACAGCTCCTATAATTCACCCCTCCACTTT	CASSQDPPRDSSYNSPLHF
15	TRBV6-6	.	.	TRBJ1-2	TGTGCCAGCAGTTCCCAGGGTCTCTTGGACTATGGCTACACCTTC	CASSSQGLLDYGYTF
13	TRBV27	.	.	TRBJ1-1	TGTGCCAGCAGTTTTAGAGTCAGGAGTGAAGCTTTCTTT	CASSFRVRSEAFF
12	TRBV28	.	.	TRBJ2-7	TGTGCCAGCAGTTTATGGGGACCATCCAGGTACTTC	CASSLWGPSRYF
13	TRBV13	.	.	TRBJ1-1	TGTGCCAGCAGCTCCATAGGGAACACTGAAGCTTTCTTT	CASSSIGNTEAFF
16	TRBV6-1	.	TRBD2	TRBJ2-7	TGTGCCAGCAGTGAAGCAGGGACTAGCGGGGGGGTCGAGCAGTACTTC	CASSEAGTSGGVEQYF
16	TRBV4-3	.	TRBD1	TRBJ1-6	TGCGCCAGCAGCCAAGATAACAGGGGGTCTAGGTCACCCCTCCACTTT	CASSQDNRGSRSPLHF
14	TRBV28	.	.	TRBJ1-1	TGTGCCAGCAGTTCCACGACGGGTACCGCTGAAGCTTTCTTT	CASSSTTGTAEAFF
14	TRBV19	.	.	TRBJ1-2	TGTGCCAGTAGTATATCTCAGGGGAGCTCTGGCTACACCTTC	CASSISQGSSGYTF
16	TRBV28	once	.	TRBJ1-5	TGTGCCAGCAGTCCCTCAGGACCGGGGGGCAATCAGCCCCAGCATTTT	CASSPSGPGGNQPQHF
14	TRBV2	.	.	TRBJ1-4	TGTGCCAGCAGTGATAACCGGTCAGGTGAAAAACTGTTTTTT	CASSDNRSGEKLFF
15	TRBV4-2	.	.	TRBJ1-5	TGTGCCAGCAGCCAAGACCAGGGGATGGGTCAGCCCCAGCATTTT	CASSQDQGMGQPQHF
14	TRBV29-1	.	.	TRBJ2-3	TGCAGCGTTGAGAGGGCACTTAGCACAGATACGCAGTATTTT	CSVERALSTDTQYF
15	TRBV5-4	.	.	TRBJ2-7	TGTGCCAGCAGCCAAGACAGAAACCCAGCCTACGAGCAGTACTTC	CASSQDRNPAYEQYF
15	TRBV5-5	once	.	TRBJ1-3	TGTGCCAGCAGCTTGGCCGGGAGGTACAACGGGAAACGATATTTT	CASSLAGRYNGKRYF